Each of the 21 T cell receptor beta chains below was sequenced from the same sample in a study of identical twins. TCRdb re-called the 5' RACE reads through MiXCR, storing one row per CDR3 protein. The sample includes 400,000 to 600,000 distinct CDR3 sequences, under 25% of them seen just once. In addition, the sample was reused for a study of yellow fever vaccine responses in identical twins.

Sequenced material: CD4+ T cells sorted from blood. The receptors shown here come from a young woman in good health.

The table lists this clonotype with a few counts. CDR3 region: CASKGFGTGELFF. The CDR3 DNA reads as TGTGCCAGCAAGGGGTTCGGGACCGGGGAGCTGTTTTTT. The chain is built from TRBV2 and TRBJ2-2; possible D gene TRBD1, 5 bases. The length of the CDR3 is 13 residues. Germline V gene sequence: CDR1 SNHLY, CDR2 FYNNEI. Trimming shortened V by 7 bases and J by 5 bases, and 11 bases separated the two germline ends.

This clonotype was detected a few times. The chain joins TRBV5-1 to TRBJ2-4; 8 bases are shared with TRBD1. The junction had 5 bases not matched to a gene; V was cut back by 5 bases and J by 1 base. CDR1 is SGHRS and CDR2 is YFSETQ in the germline V gene. The CDR3 runs 15 residues. CDR3 bases: TGCGCCAGCAGAGAGACAGGGGTCGCCAAAAACATTCAGTACTTC. Translated: CASRETGVAKNIQYF.

The chain joins TRBV15 to TRBJ2-7, with a tentative D call TRBD1 (5 bases). Trimming took 5 bases from V and 5 from J, leaving 13 bases between them. This CDR3 spans 13 amino acids. Germline CDR1 is LNHNV and CDR2 is YYDKDF (reference sequence). DNA for the CDR3: TGTGCCACCAGCGGAAGGGGTGCTCACGAGCAGTACTTC. Its translation: CATSGRGAHEQYF. Using reference TRBV15 and TRBJ2-7 for the parts outside the CDR3, the full variable domain is DAMVIQNPRYQVTQFGKPVTLSCSQTLNHNVMYWYQQKSSQAPKLLFHYYDKDFNNEADTPDNFQSRRPNTSFCFLDIRSPGLGDTAMYLCATSGRGAHEQYFGPGTRLTVT.

Only a few counts were recorded for this clonotype. The chain combines TRBV2 with TRBJ2-3; D not certain. Germline assignment: CDR1 SNHLY and CDR2 FYNNEI. The ends were cut back, 6 bases at V and 3 bases at J, with 10 bases in the middle. This CDR3 spans 13 amino acids. This CDR3 is CASRQLVTDTQYF. The CDR3 DNA reads as TGTGCCAGCAGGCAACTGGTTACAGATACGCAGTATTTT.

This clonotype was seen only a few times. The junction does not match germline at one end; this may be a read error. The rearrangement joins TRBV10-3 to TRBJ2-3, with 8 bases matching TRBD1. The CDR3 consists of 16 residues. CDR1 and CDR2 (germline): ENHRY, SYGVKD. The CDR3 reads CVIGKGDRGNTDTQYF. CDR3 in DNA: TGTGTCATCGGGAAGGGTGACAGGGGAAACACAGATACGCAGTATTTT.

CDR3 region: CASSHSLNRDQATNEKLFF. CDR3 DNA: TGCGCCAGCAGCCATAGCCTGAACAGGGATCAGGCAACTAATGAAAAACTGTTTTTT. The V call is TRBV4-1, the J call TRBJ1-4, with D tentatively TRBD1 (6 bases). Trimming cost V 3 bases and J 0 bases, with 20 bases left between them. CDR1 and CDR2 (germline): MGHRA, YSYEKL. CDR3 length equals 19 residues.

This clonotype was seen more than once but under ten times. This chain links TRBV19 with TRBJ2-3; D perhaps matches TRBD1 (6 bases). Looked up from germline, CDR1 is LNHDA and CDR2 is SQIVND (reference sequence). The V gene lost 6 bases and the J gene lost 2 bases, with 15 bases spanning the gap. The CDR3 sequence is 15 residues long. The CDR3 reads CASSITGTYTDTQYF. For the CDR3, the DNA is TGTGCCAGTAGCATTACCGGGACATACACAGATACGCAGTATTTT.

The J gene is TRBJ2-2, the V gene TRBV27; TRBD2 agrees at 12 bases. Germline-derived CDR1 and CDR2 are MNHEY and SMNVEV (reference sequence). Losses at the gene ends were 2 bases for V and 0 bases for J; bases not matched to a gene: 7. The CDR3 spans 19 residues. The DNA of the CDR3 is TGTGCCAGCAGTTTACTACTAGCGGGAGGCTTCCCGAACACCGGGGAGCTGTTTTTT. Its translation is CASSLLLAGGFPNTGELFF.

The chain recombines TRBV5-1 with TRBJ2-5; possibly TRBD2 for D (7 bases). The CDR3 has 13 residues. The V gene lost 4 bases and the J gene lost 5 bases, with 12 bases spanning the gap. CDR1 and CDR2 from the germline V gene are SGHRS and YFSETQ. CDR3 coding DNA: TGCGCCAGCAGCAACAGGGAGGGGGAGACCCAGTACTTC. It is translated as CASSNREGETQYF.

This clonotype turned up a few times. CDR3 loop: CASSDYITPTDTQYF. The CDR3 region has the DNA TGCGCCAGCAGTGACTACATAACCCCCACAGATACGCAGTATTTT. V and J are TRBV10-2 and TRBJ2-3; no clear D. The CDR3 has 15 residues. Germline CDR1 reads WSHSY; CDR2 reads SAAADI. V dropped 3 bases and J dropped 2 bases, with 12 bases sitting between them.

The table lists this clonotype with a few counts. The chain carries TRBV2 and TRBJ2-1; D call uncertain. Per germline, CDR1 SNHLY and CDR2 FYNNEI. The CDR3 length is 14 residues. V lost 3 bases to trimming and J lost 5 bases, with 11 bases between them. In DNA, the CDR3 is TGTGCCAGCAGTGACGAACCGGCACACAATGAGCAGTTCTTC. Its protein product is CASSDEPAHNEQFF. Combining the CDR3 with reference TRBV2 and TRBJ2-1 gives the whole variable domain EPEVTQTPSHQVTQMGQEVILRCVPISNHLYFYWYRQILGQKVEFLVSFYNNEISEKSEIFDDQFSVERPDGSNFTLKIRSTKLEDSAMYFCASSDEPAHNEQFFGPGTRLTVL.

This clonotype was counted only a few times. V is TRBV12-3 or TRBV12-4 and J is TRBJ1-1; a possible D gene is TRBD1 (5 bases). The CDR3 has 15 amino acids. V was shortened by 5 bases and J by 3 bases, with 16 bases between the two germline ends. In nucleotides, the CDR3 is TGTGCCAGCAGTAGAGAGGGGAGTCGGTACACTGAAGCTTTCTTT. Its protein is CASSREGSRYTEAFF.

This chain joins TRBV11-2 and TRBJ1-1; 8 bases fit TRBD1. V gave up 2 bases and J gave up 4 bases; unmatched junction bases: 6. CDR1 is SGHAT and CDR2 is FQNNGV in the germline V gene. This CDR3 region has 15 residues. Here the CDR3 reads CASSLQGAYGTEAFF. CDR3 in DNA: TGTGCCAGCAGCTTACAGGGGGCGTATGGCACTGAAGCTTTCTTT. The full variable domain, in which reference TRBV11-2 and TRBJ1-1 provide the parts outside the CDR3, is EAGVAQSPRYKIIEKRQSVAFWCNPISGHATLYWYQQILGQGPKLLIQFQNNGVVDDSQLPKDRFSAERLKGVDSTLKIQPAKLEDSAVYLCASSLQGAYGTEAFFGQGTRLTVV.

The rearrangement uses TRBV4-1 and TRBJ1-6; D is possibly TRBD1 (5 bases). The CDR3 has 17 residues. V was trimmed by 3 bases and J by 7 bases, leaving 19 bases between them. Germline V CDR1 and CDR2: MGHRA, YSYEKL. The CDR3 is CASSHPRQAGMNSPLHF. As DNA, the CDR3 is TGCGCCAGCAGCCACCCTCGGCAAGCAGGGATGAATTCACCCCTCCACTTT.

V usage is TRBV27 and J usage is TRBJ1-6; D is unclear. The germline V and J ends were trimmed by 0 bases and 16 bases, with 13 bases remaining between them. The CDR3 runs 13 residues. CDR1 and CDR2 (germline): MNHEY, SMNVEV (reference sequence). The CDR3 bases are TGTGCCAGCAGTTTATCTGGGCTGGCTCAGCTCCACTTT. It codes for CASSLSGLAQLHF.

CDR3: CASSFTGQGARETQYF. CDR3 bases: TGTGCCAGCAGTTTCACCGGACAGGGGGCACGGGAGACCCAGTACTTC. The V gene is TRBV27, the J gene TRBJ2-5; 11 bases are a match to TRBD1. The CDR3 totals 16 residues. V was clipped by 3 bases and J by 5 bases; unmatched bases: 8. Germline lookup yields CDR1 MNHEY and CDR2 SMNVEV (reference sequence).

This clonotype occurred a few times. The chain recombines TRBV28 with TRBJ2-7; TRBD1 agrees at 9 bases. Trimming removed 7 bases from V and 5 bases from J; junction bases left unmatched: 12. The CDR3 consists of 15 residues. The germline CDR1 and CDR2 sequences are MDHEN and SYDVKM. The CDR3 here is CASIGGTGRTDEQYF. The CDR3 DNA is TGTGCCAGCATTGGGGGGACAGGGAGAACGGACGAGCAGTACTTC.

This clonotype appeared a few times. This chain links TRBV20-1 with TRBJ2-2, with a weak D call TRBD2 (5 bases). CDR3 length: 14 residues. Germline V gene lookup returns CDR1 DFQATT and CDR2 SNEGSKA (reference sequence). Trimming took 2 bases from V and 6 from J, leaving 13 bases between them. This CDR3 is CSARQQTSSGELFF. CDR3 bases: TGCAGTGCTAGACAACAAACTAGTTCCGGGGAGCTGTTTTTT.

This rearrangement joins TRBV12-3 or TRBV12-4 to TRBJ2-3, with D possibly TRBD2 on 7 matching bases. The CDR3 runs 15 residues. V shed 6 bases and J shed 6 bases, with 19 bases lying between them. This CDR3 is CASRLRGAASDTQYF. The CDR3 nucleotides read TGTGCCAGCAGGCTCCGGGGGGCAGCCTCCGATACGCAGTATTTT.

The chain carries TRBV7-6 and TRBJ2-1; 11 bases align to TRBD2. Germline CDR1 SGHVS, CDR2 FNYEAQ. The CDR3 loop spans 16 amino acids. The junction had 11 bases not matched to a gene; V was cut back by 5 bases and J by 8 bases. The DNA of the CDR3 is TGTGCCAGCAGCCAGCCCACTAGCGGGAGAGTCCATGAGCAGTTCTTC. This encodes CASSQPTSGRVHEQFF.

This clonotype was counted between two and nine times. This rearrangement joins TRBV12-3 or TRBV12-4 to TRBJ1-5; TRBD1 matches 7 bases. Trimming cost V 6 bases and J 2 bases; bases outside gene matches: 7. The CDR3 is made up of 15 amino acids. The CDR3 DNA sequence: TGTGCCAGCAGCCCCAGGGGGAACGGCAATCAGCCCCAGCATTTT. It encodes CASSPRGNGNQPQHF.